The 22 T cell receptor beta chains below were found in one sample sequenced in a study of CD8 T cells in Susac syndrome. The RNA input was roughly 0.45 to 1 ug, and it was reverse transcribed with random hexamers. MiXCR, applied by TCRdb to the immunoSEQ multiplex PCR reads, yields one record per CDR3 protein. Found here are approximately 190,000 distinct CDR3 sequences, 90% to 96% of them singletons; the top ten hold 0.098%. The sequenced sample was CD4+ T cells from PBMCs. The receptors derive from a human donor with Susac syndrome.

The V call is TRBV7-9, the J call TRBJ2-1; 11 nucleotides agree with TRBD2. After removal of 0 bases from V and 6 bases from J, the junction contained 1 base not matched to a gene. CDR1 is SEHNR, CDR2 FQNEAQ, per germline (reference sequence). The CDR3 has 15 amino acids. As DNA, the CDR3 is TGTGCCAGCAGCTTAGCGACTAGCGGGGTCAATGAGCAGTTCTTC. This translates into CASSLATSGVNEQFF.

The chain recombines TRBV30 with TRBJ1-2; D not resolved. This CDR3 contains 14 residues. V lost 2 bases to trimming and J lost 1 base, with 11 bases between them. Germline CDR1 GTSNPN, CDR2 SVGIG (reference sequence). This CDR3 reads CAWSRGASNYGYTF. Here the CDR3 DNA reads TGTGCCTGGAGTCGTGGCGCAAGTAACTATGGCTACACCTTC.

The rearrangement joins TRBV7-3 to TRBJ1-6, with 7 bases matching TRBD1. This CDR3 has 16 residues. With 3 bases clipped from V and 9 bases from J, the junction kept 11 bases outside the gene matches. Looked up from germline, CDR1 is SGHTA and CDR2 is FQGTGA. CDR3 amino acids: CASSFSGGGSGSPLHF. The CDR3 nucleotides read TGTGCCAGCAGCTTCAGTGGAGGGGGCTCAGGTTCACCCCTCCACTTT.

The rearrangement links TRBV18 to TRBJ1-1, with D uncertain. The CDR3 totals 15 residues. CDR1 and CDR2 (germline): KGHSH, LQKENI. The ends were cut back, 1 base at V and 3 bases at J, with 12 bases in the middle. CDR3 in DNA: TGTGCCAGCTCACCACTGAACAGCGGGGACACTGAAGCTTTCTTT. This translates into CASSPLNSGDTEAFF.

The genes are TRBV14 and TRBJ2-2; 7 nucleotides agree with TRBD1. This CDR3 is 16 amino acids long. Germline V gene data show CDR1 as SGHDN and CDR2 as FVKESK. The junction had 10 bases not matched to a gene; V was cut back by 5 bases and J by 4 bases. CDR3 protein: CASSESGQVRTGELFF. CDR3 nucleotide sequence: TGTGCCAGCAGCGAGAGCGGACAGGTTCGCACCGGGGAGCTGTTTTTT.

V and J are TRBV24-1 and TRBJ1-1; possibly TRBD1 for D (5 bases). This CDR3 is built from 17 residues. CDR1 and CDR2 (germline): KGHDR, SFDVKD. The V and J ends lost 3 bases and 3 bases respectively, with 19 bases between them. CDR3 bases: TGTGCCACCAGTGATAACCTCCGGGACGCCTACGACACTGAAGCTTTCTTT. It is translated as CATSDNLRDAYDTEAFF.

This chain links TRBV6-1 with TRBJ2-7; 12 nucleotides align to TRBD2. Germline CDR1 reads MNHNS; CDR2 reads SASEGT. The ends lost 6 bases at V and 2 bases at J; junction bases unmatched: 5. The CDR3 is 15 amino acids. CDR3 region: CASRLTSGGPYEQYF. CDR3 nucleotides: TGTGCCAGCAGGCTGACTAGCGGGGGACCCTACGAGCAGTACTTC.

This clonotype was seen only a few times. This rearrangement joins TRBV18 to TRBJ2-1; 14 bases are shared with TRBD2. V lost 3 bases, J lost 8 bases, and 3 bases stayed unmatched. The germline V gene encodes CDR1 KGHSH and CDR2 LQKENI. There are 15 residues in the CDR3. The CDR3 protein is CASSPTSGGAHEQFF. Written as DNA, the CDR3 is TGTGCCAGCTCACCGACTAGCGGGGGGGCCCATGAGCAGTTCTTC.

This rearrangement joins TRBV5-1 to TRBJ2-1; 14 bases map to TRBD2. V was clipped by 0 bases and J by 6 bases; unmatched bases: 5. From germline, CDR1 is SGHRS and CDR2 YFSETQ. CDR3 length: 17 residues. The CDR3 loop is CASSLGLAGGWGNEQFF. CDR3 nucleotide sequence: TGCGCCAGCAGCTTGGGACTAGCGGGGGGGTGGGGCAATGAGCAGTTCTTC.

The chain links TRBV6-1 to TRBJ2-1, with 11 bases aligning to TRBD2. After removal of 3 bases from V and 7 bases from J, the junction contained 5 bases not matched to a gene. The germline CDR1 and CDR2 sequences are MNHNS and SASEGT. The CDR3 contains 15 residues. The DNA for the CDR3 is TGTGCCAGCAGTGAGCCTAGCGGGGGGCGGAATGAGCAGTTCTTC. Protein: CASSEPSGGRNEQFF.

The V gene is TRBV15, the J gene TRBJ2-4; 8 nucleotides match TRBD2. V shed 4 bases, J shed 8 bases, and the junction held 7 bases outside the gene matches. CDR3 length: 14 residues. Per germline, CDR1 LNHNV and CDR2 YYDKDF (reference sequence). Here the CDR3 reads CATSNHGGADIQYF. The CDR3 bases are TGTGCCACCAGCAATCACGGGGGGGCTGACATTCAGTACTTC. Full variable domain (missing parts from reference TRBV15 and TRBJ2-4): DAMVIQNPRYQVTQFGKPVTLSCSQTLNHNVMYWYQQKSSQAPKLLFHYYDKDFNNEADTPDNFQSRRPNTSFCFLDIRSPGLGDTAMYLCATSNHGGADIQYFGAGTRLSVL.

J is TRBJ1-5 and V is TRBV12-3 or TRBV12-4; D unclear. Deletions cut 5 bases from V and 0 bases from J, with 8 bases between. The CDR3 covers 14 residues. CDR3 coding DNA: TGTGCCAGCAGTATCGACATTAGCAATCAGCCCCAGCATTTT. Residues: CASSIDISNQPQHF.

The V gene is TRBV9, the J gene TRBJ2-1, with D perhaps given as TRBD1 or TRBD2 (5 bases each). Germline V CDR1 and CDR2: SGDLS, YYNGEE. The V end was cut by 3 bases, the J end by 4 bases, with 17 bases between. The CDR3 covers 16 residues. The CDR3 loop is CASSEGIGTSYNEQFF. CDR3 DNA sequence: TGTGCCAGCAGCGAGGGTATTGGGACGTCTTACAATGAGCAGTTCTTC.

The J gene is TRBJ1-4, the V gene TRBV30; possibly TRBD1 for D (5 bases). Germline V gene lookup returns CDR1 GTSNPN and CDR2 SVGIG (reference sequence). The CDR3 has 11 amino acids. Trimming removed 8 bases at V and 6 bases at J, with 10 bases between. CDR3 in amino acids: CAGRGYEKLFF. The CDR3, as DNA: TGTGCCGGAAGGGGCTATGAAAAACTGTTTTTT.

The chain has TRBV12-3 or TRBV12-4 and TRBJ2-3; D is possibly TRBD2 (5 bases). The germline V and J ends were trimmed by 5 bases and 6 bases, with 15 bases remaining between them. This CDR3 comprises 14 residues. The CDR3: CASSPTRTVDTQYF. Written as DNA, the CDR3 is TGTGCCAGCAGTCCGACCAGGACTGTCGATACGCAGTATTTT.

For the CDR3, the DNA is TGCAGTGCTAGTTTTGGGACAGTTAATGAAAAACTGTTTTTT. Amino acids: CSASFGTVNEKLFF. The V and J genes are TRBV20-1 and TRBJ1-4, with TRBD1 matching over 7 bases. The CDR3 sequence is 14 residues long. V dropped 3 bases and J dropped 4; count of bases not matched to a gene: 5. Germline values: CDR1 DFQATT, CDR2 SNEGSKA (reference sequence).

This chain uses TRBV7-2 with TRBJ1-6; no reliable D call. The CDR3 is 16 residues long. V lost 3 bases and J lost 0, with 9 bases in between. Germline V lookup: CDR1 SGHTA, CDR2 FQGNSA. The CDR3 region has the DNA TGTGCCAGCAGCTTGTTAAGCAGCTCCTATAATTCACCCCTCCACTTT. Translating gives CASSLLSSSYNSPLHF.

The J gene is TRBJ1-6, the V gene TRBV2; D gene uncertain. V was trimmed by 0 bases and J by 13 bases, leaving 16 bases between them. The CDR3 length is 15 residues. Germline V lookup: CDR1 SNHLY, CDR2 FYNNEI. The CDR3 nucleotides read TGTGCCAGCAGTGAAGCGGTGTTGGCAGTTAGGCCCCTCCACTTT. This encodes CASSEAVLAVRPLHF.

The rearrangement joins TRBV29-1 to TRBJ1-1; D ambiguous. V was shortened by 7 bases and J by 4 bases, with 13 bases between the two germline ends. This CDR3 has 12 amino acids. In germline, CDR1 is SQVTM, CDR2 ANQGSEA. The CDR3 region is CSARQVSTEAFF. In DNA, the CDR3 is TGCAGCGCGCGCCAGGTCTCCACTGAAGCTTTCTTT.

The chain recombines TRBV18 with TRBJ2-1; D gene uncertain. Trimming shortened V by 6 bases and J by 7 bases, and 16 bases separated the two germline ends. CDR3 length equals 14 residues. In germline, CDR1 is KGHSH, CDR2 LQKENI. In DNA form, the CDR3 reads TGTGCCAGCTCCCCCGGCGTGAACGGAAATGAGCAGTTCTTC. Translating gives CASSPGVNGNEQFF. The complete variable domain, with remaining parts taken from reference TRBV18 and TRBJ2-1, reads NAGVMQNPRHLVRRRGQEARLRCSPMKGHSHVYWYRQLPEEGLKFMVYLQKENIIDESGMPKERFSAEFPKEGPSILRIQQVVRGDSAAYFCASSPGVNGNEQFFGPGTRLTVL.

The chain combines TRBV7-2 with TRBJ2-1; 11 positions agree with TRBD2. This CDR3 has 16 residues. The V and J ends lost 4 bases and 8 bases, in that order; junction bases with no gene match: 10. Germline assignment: CDR1 SGHTA and CDR2 FQGNSA. CDR3 amino acids: CASSSPVAGGLYEQFF. For the CDR3, the DNA is TGTGCCAGCAGCTCCCCCGTAGCGGGGGGGCTATATGAGCAGTTCTTC.

This chain connects TRBV12-3 or TRBV12-4 to TRBJ2-6; 9 bases match TRBD1. The CDR3 totals 15 residues. After removal of 6 bases from V and 12 bases from J, the junction contained 12 bases not matched to a gene. Here the CDR3 reads CASRPGQGQKPVLTF. In DNA, the CDR3 is TGTGCCAGCAGACCGGGACAGGGACAAAAACCCGTCCTGACTTTC.